A selection of T cell receptor beta chains follows, all from one sample in a study of T cell responses to AZD1222 COVID-19 vaccine. Assay: immunoSEQ multiplex PCR; the TCRdb copy retains only in-frame clones and omits some. The profile shows roughly 120,000 clones, approximately 85% of them singletons. Sequences were derived from peripheral blood, sampled 28 days after the second AZD1222 dose. The receptors were gathered from an adult who received the AZD1222 COVID-19 vaccine. The CDR3 runs from the conserved cysteine through the conserved F or W. Each record gives: J gene, clone size, V gene, D gene, CDR3 protein, CDR3 DNA. D genes are given only for firm matches. Clone size, where shown, is once, few, many, or a class for clones that have expanded.

j_gene: TRBJ2-7
abundance: few
v_gene: TRBV10-1
d_gene: .
CDR3aa: CASSGGYEQYF
CDR3nt: TGCGCCAGCAGTGGGGGCTACGAGCAGTACTTC

j_gene: TRBJ1-5
abundance: once
v_gene: TRBV3-1/TRBV3-2
d_gene: .
CDR3aa: CASSQALRDQPQHF
CDR3nt: TGTGCCAGCAGCCAAGCTCTACGGGATCAGCCCCAGCATTTT

j_gene: TRBJ2-5
abundance: .
v_gene: TRBV5-1
d_gene: .
CDR3aa: CASSLEGNGKTQYF
CDR3nt: TGCGCCAGCAGCTTGGAAGGGAACGGAAAGACCCAGTACTTC

j_gene: TRBJ2-2
abundance: .
v_gene: TRBV28
d_gene: .
CDR3aa: CASTRRIRGNTGELFF
CDR3nt: TGTGCCAGCACCAGACGAATCCGGGGCAACACCGGGGAGCTGTTTTTT

j_gene: TRBJ2-5
abundance: .
v_gene: TRBV29-1
d_gene: .
CDR3aa: CSGGQRAETQYF
CDR3nt: TGCAGCGGGGGCCAGCGGGCCGAGACCCAGTACTTC

j_gene: TRBJ1-1
abundance: .
v_gene: TRBV5-1
d_gene: TRBD1
CDR3aa: CASSPRQGMNTEAFF
CDR3nt: TGCGCCAGCAGCCCGCGACAGGGCATGAACACTGAAGCTTTCTTT

j_gene: TRBJ2-7
abundance: .
v_gene: TRBV9
d_gene: .
CDR3aa: CASSAQEPGEQYF
CDR3nt: TGTGCCAGCAGCGCCCAAGAGCCGGGGGAGCAGTACTTC

j_gene: TRBJ2-2
abundance: .
v_gene: TRBV14
d_gene: .
CDR3aa: CASSQILGGYTGELFF
CDR3nt: TGTGCCAGCAGCCAAATCTTAGGGGGATACACCGGGGAGCTGTTTTTT

j_gene: TRBJ1-1
abundance: once
v_gene: TRBV7-9
d_gene: .
CDR3aa: CASSLARAARMNTEAFF
CDR3nt: TGTGCCAGCAGCTTAGCGCGGGCAGCCCGGATGAACACTGAAGCTTTCTTT

j_gene: TRBJ2-5
abundance: .
v_gene: TRBV5-4
d_gene: .
CDR3aa: CASSLVGVQETQYF
CDR3nt: TGTGCCAGCAGCTTGGTCGGGGTTCAAGAGACCCAGTACTTC

j_gene: TRBJ1-1
abundance: .
v_gene: TRBV19
d_gene: .
CDR3aa: CASSTGTNTEAFF
CDR3nt: TGTGCCAGTAGTACGGGGACCAACACTGAAGCTTTCTTT

j_gene: TRBJ1-4
abundance: once
v_gene: TRBV4-1
d_gene: .
CDR3aa: CASSPVYRATNEKLFF
CDR3nt: TGCGCCAGCAGCCCCGTATACAGGGCAACTAATGAAAAACTGTTTTTT

j_gene: TRBJ2-1
abundance: .
v_gene: TRBV21-1
d_gene: .
CDR3aa: CASSRSQFF
CDR3nt: TGTGCCAGCAGTCGAAGTCAGTTCTTC

j_gene: TRBJ1-1
abundance: .
v_gene: TRBV6-5
d_gene: .
CDR3aa: CASKKNIWAEAFF
CDR3nt: TGTGCCAGCAAGAAGAACATTTGGGCTGAAGCTTTCTTT

j_gene: TRBJ2-2
abundance: few
v_gene: TRBV5-4
d_gene: .
CDR3aa: CASSLVTNTGELFF
CDR3nt: TGTGCCAGCAGCTTAGTGACTAACACCGGGGAGCTGTTTTTT

j_gene: TRBJ1-6
abundance: .
v_gene: TRBV5-1
d_gene: .
CDR3aa: CASSLGAVQWGNSPLHF
CDR3nt: TGCGCCAGCAGCTTGGGGGCTGTACAGTGGGGTAATTCACCCCTCCACTTT

j_gene: TRBJ1-1
abundance: .
v_gene: TRBV7-9
d_gene: .
CDR3aa: CASSAFGNSNTEAFF
CDR3nt: TGTGCCAGCAGCGCCTTTGGGAACTCAAACACTGAAGCTTTCTTT

j_gene: TRBJ1-2
abundance: .
v_gene: TRBV4-3
d_gene: TRBD1
CDR3aa: CASSQGIGQGAWGYTF
CDR3nt: TGCGCCAGCAGCCAAGGAATCGGACAGGGGGCGTGGGGCTACACCTTC

j_gene: TRBJ1-6
abundance: .
v_gene: TRBV2
d_gene: .
CDR3aa: CASSGTVNSPLHF
CDR3nt: TGTGCCAGCAGTGGTACGGTTAATTCACCCCTCCACTTT

j_gene: TRBJ1-1
abundance: .
v_gene: TRBV7-2
d_gene: .
CDR3aa: CASSLAPGSHTEAFF
CDR3nt: TGTGCCAGCAGCTTAGCGCCAGGGTCCCACACTGAAGCTTTCTTT

j_gene: TRBJ1-2
abundance: .
v_gene: TRBV19
d_gene: .
CDR3aa: CASSMRQGIGYTF
CDR3nt: TGTGCCAGTAGTATGCGGCAGGGGATCGGCTACACCTTC

j_gene: TRBJ1-1
abundance: .
v_gene: TRBV30
d_gene: .
CDR3aa: CAWSYEGGTEAFF
CDR3nt: TGTGCCTGGAGTTATGAAGGGGGCACTGAAGCTTTCTTT

j_gene: TRBJ2-5
abundance: few
v_gene: TRBV9
d_gene: TRBD1
CDR3aa: CASSVTQGVKETQYF
CDR3nt: TGTGCCAGCAGCGTAACCCAGGGGGTGAAAGAGACCCAGTACTTC

j_gene: TRBJ2-2
abundance: .
v_gene: TRBV30
d_gene: .
CDR3aa: CAWRVGGTGPGELFF
CDR3nt: TGTGCCTGGAGGGTTGGAGGGACGGGACCTGGGGAGCTGTTTTTT